Below, 10 T cell receptor beta chains from the same sample are listed, as sequenced in a study of early T cells in non-severe SARS-CoV-2 infection. TCRdb re-called the 5' RACE reads through MiXCR, storing one row per CDR3 protein. The repertoire holds roughly 99,000 distinct CDR3 sequences, with over 9.5% as singletons. Sequenced material: whole blood, taken at baseline. These receptor sequences come from an adult who was a healthcare worker with PCR-confirmed SARS-CoV-2 infection or an uninfected control (not recorded which).

This rearrangement joins TRBV4-1 to TRBJ2-7; TRBD1 agrees at 9 bases. The V and J ends lost 0 bases and 7 bases, in that order; junction bases with no gene match: 7. The germline V gene has CDR1 MGHRA and CDR2 YSYEKL. This CDR3 spans 15 amino acids. In DNA form, the CDR3 reads TGCGCCAGCAGCCAAGATGCGGACAGGGGCGGAGAGCAGTACTTC. It translates to CASSQDADRGGEQYF.

The chain joins TRBV19 to TRBJ1-4, with D possibly matching TRBD1 (5 bases). The V end was cut by 7 bases, the J end by 8 bases, with 14 bases between. Looked up from germline, CDR1 is LNHDA and CDR2 is SQIVND (reference sequence). This CDR3 region has 13 residues. DNA for the CDR3: TGTGCCAGTACGAAGGGAAAGGGGGAAAAACTGTTTTTT. It is translated as CASTKGKGEKLFF.

This clonotype was found a few times. The chain uses TRBV20-1 and TRBJ2-2; a possible D gene is TRBD2 (6 bases). The germline V gene has CDR1 DFQATT and CDR2 SNEGSKA (reference sequence). The CDR3 totals 15 residues. The V end lost 6 bases, the J end lost 1 base, and 15 bases lay between the germline ends. CDR3: CSARRGGLNTGELFF. The CDR3 nucleotides read TGCAGTGCGAGGAGGGGTGGTCTGAACACCGGGGAGCTGTTTTTT.

This clonotype was picked up a small number of times. In nucleotides, the CDR3 is TGCGCCAGCAGCCAAGATTTCCCTTTCGAGACCCAGTACTTC. This translates into CASSQDFPFETQYF. The chain is built from TRBV4-1 and TRBJ2-5; D call uncertain. CDR1 is MGHRA and CDR2 is YSYEKL in the germline V gene. The CDR3 length is 14 residues. Trimming stripped 0 bases from V and 5 bases from J, with 10 bases between.

The chain uses TRBV5-1 and TRBJ2-3, with 15 bases aligning to TRBD2. The CDR3 runs to 16 residues. V trimming: 3 bases; J trimming: 6 bases; junction bases outside the gene matches: 5. Germline V gene data show CDR1 as SGHRS and CDR2 as YFSETQ. CDR3 residues: CASSYRTSGGADTQYF. The CDR3, as DNA: TGCGCCAGCAGCTACCGGACTAGCGGGGGGGCGGATACGCAGTATTTT.

This clonotype was counted many times. CDR3 amino acids: CASSLFAGTGAYEQYF. DNA of the CDR3: TGCGCCAGCAGCTTGTTTGCCGGGACAGGGGCTTACGAGCAGTACTTC. The chain joins TRBV5-1 to TRBJ2-7; 10 nucleotides agree with TRBD1. Germline lookup yields CDR1 SGHRS and CDR2 YFSETQ. The CDR3 length is 16 residues. J gave up 4 bases and V 1 base, and 8 bases lay outside the gene matches.

The sample holds a few counts of this clonotype. The chain joins TRBV18 to TRBJ1-5, with a tentative D call TRBD1 (5 bases). Between the trimmed V and J ends, which lost 3 bases and 8 bases, there was a span of 23 bases. The CDR3 sequence is 17 residues long. Germline CDR1 is KGHSH and CDR2 is LQKENI. Here the CDR3 reads CASSPGWGSGLGKPQHF. The CDR3 DNA follows: TGTGCCAGCTCACCCGGTTGGGGCTCCGGATTGGGTAAGCCCCAGCATTTT.

This clonotype was counted a few times. The chain recombines TRBV12-3 or TRBV12-4 with TRBJ1-1; D gene uncertain. V was pared by 3 bases and J by 3 bases, with 2 bases between. CDR3 size: 11 residues. The chain's CDR3 is CASSFDTEAFF. CDR3 DNA sequence: TGTGCCAGCAGTTTCGACACTGAAGCTTTCTTT.

V gene TRBV20-1 combines with J gene TRBJ2-7; TRBD1 aligns across 11 bases. Germline V CDR1 and CDR2: DFQATT, SNEGSKA (reference sequence). This CDR3 has 13 amino acids. The V gene end was trimmed by 6 bases and the J gene end by 3 bases; junction bases not matched to a gene: 4. The CDR3 nucleotides read TGCAGTGCCCCGGGACAGGGGGACTACGAGCAGTACTTC. This gives the protein CSAPGQGDYEQYF.

At least ten counts were recorded for this clonotype. The chain joins TRBV20-1 to TRBJ2-3, with 10 bases that match TRBD2. J lost 2 bases, V lost 3 bases, and 17 bases had no gene match. Per germline, CDR1 DFQATT and CDR2 SNEGSKA (reference sequence). CDR3 length equals 19 residues. CDR3 in DNA: TGCAGTGCTAGTCGCCCTGAGCTAGCGGGGGATTCCTACACAGATACGCAGTATTTT. As protein: CSASRPELAGDSYTDTQYF.